The entry that follows covers one TCR beta chain sequence. The antigen remains undetermined. This sample is part of a study of T cells in narcolepsy. On the study more broadly: Enrolled donors included narcolepsy type 1 or type 2 patients and healthy controls.

TCRdb's table, derived via immunoSEQ multiplex PCR, lists solely in-frame clones and lacks some. The data contain under 30,000 clones, around four fifths of them singletons. The V end was cut by 5 bases, the J end by 6 bases, with 17 bases between. The CDR3 has 15 residues. Germline V gene sequence: CDR1 SEHNR, CDR2 FQNEAQ (reference sequence). Overall study results and limits: Healthy controls reportedly lacked the autoreactive clonotypes serially found in patients' blood. Autoreactive HCRT-specific and TRIB2-specific clonotypes were marked in same-patient CSF-versus-blood CD4+ comparisons. Some memory CD4+ repertoires had no autoreactive clone sequences.

The sample consisted of CD45RA- memory CD4+ T cells from PBMCs. This chain connects TRBV7-9 to TRBJ1-5; D is possibly TRBD1 (5 bases). The TCR sequence derives from a human donor with narcolepsy. Written as DNA, the CDR3 is TGTGCCAGCAGCCCCGGTACGGGGGGAATTCAGCCCCAGCATTTT. It is translated as CASSPGTGGIQPQHF. Combining the CDR3 with reference TRBV7-9 and TRBJ1-5 gives the whole variable domain DTGVSQNPRHKITKRGQNVTFRCDPISEHNRLYWYRQTLGQGPEFLTYFQNEAQLEKSRLLSDRFSAERPKGSFSTLEIQRTEQGDSAMYLCASSPGTGGIQPQHFGDGTRLSIL.